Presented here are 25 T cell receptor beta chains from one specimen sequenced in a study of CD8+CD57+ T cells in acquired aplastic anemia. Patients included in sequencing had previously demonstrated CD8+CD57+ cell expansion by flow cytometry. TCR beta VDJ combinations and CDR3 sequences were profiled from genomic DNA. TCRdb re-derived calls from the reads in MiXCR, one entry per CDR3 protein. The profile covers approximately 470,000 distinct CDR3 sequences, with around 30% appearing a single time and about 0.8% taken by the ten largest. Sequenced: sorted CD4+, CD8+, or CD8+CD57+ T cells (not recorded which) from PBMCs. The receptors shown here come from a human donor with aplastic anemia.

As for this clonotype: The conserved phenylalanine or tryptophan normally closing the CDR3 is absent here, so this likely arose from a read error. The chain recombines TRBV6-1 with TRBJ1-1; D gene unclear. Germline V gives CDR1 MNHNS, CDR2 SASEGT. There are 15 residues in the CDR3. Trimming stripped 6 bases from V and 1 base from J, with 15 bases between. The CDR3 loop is CASRKTRLRNTEAFL. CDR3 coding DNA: TGTGCCAGCAGAAAGACCCGGCTCCGGAACACTGAAGCTTTCCTT.

The CDR3 coding sequence is TGTGCCAGTAGTGATAGCGGGAGTAGGACAGATACGCAGTATTTT. Translating gives CASSDSGSRTDTQYF. This rearrangement joins TRBV19 to TRBJ2-3; 9 bases are shared with TRBD2. Germline V CDR1 and CDR2: LNHDA, SQIVND (reference sequence). The V gene end was trimmed by 5 bases and the J gene end by 3 bases; junction bases not matched to a gene: 6. The CDR3 totals 15 residues.

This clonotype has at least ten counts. CDR3 sequence (DNA): TGTGCCAGCAATGTAAAGGGCGGGAACACTGAAGCTTTCTTT. Protein: CASNVKGGNTEAFF. The rearrangement uses TRBV2 and TRBJ1-1; D unclear. Germline CDR1 SNHLY, CDR2 FYNNEI. The CDR3 runs to 14 residues. Trimming took 7 bases from V and 1 from J, leaving 13 bases between them. The entire variable domain, with the rest obtained from reference TRBV2 and TRBJ1-1, is as follows: EPEVTQTPSHQVTQMGQEVILRCVPISNHLYFYWYRQILGQKVEFLVSFYNNEISEKSEIFDDQFSVERPDGSNFTLKIRSTKLEDSAMYFCASNVKGGNTEAFFGQGTRLTVV.

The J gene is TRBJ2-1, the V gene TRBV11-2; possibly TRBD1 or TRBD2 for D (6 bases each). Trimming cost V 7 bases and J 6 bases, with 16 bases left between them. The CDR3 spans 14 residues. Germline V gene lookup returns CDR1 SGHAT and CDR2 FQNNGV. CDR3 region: CASTPRTAGNEQFF. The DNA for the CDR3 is TGTGCCAGCACCCCCCGGACAGCGGGCAATGAGCAGTTCTTC. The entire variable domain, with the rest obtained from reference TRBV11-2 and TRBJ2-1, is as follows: EAGVAQSPRYKIIEKRQSVAFWCNPISGHATLYWYQQILGQGPKLLIQFQNNGVVDDSQLPKDRFSAERLKGVDSTLKIQPAKLEDSAVYLCASTPRTAGNEQFFGPGTRLTVL.

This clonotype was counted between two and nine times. CDR3 sequence reads: CASSPQSGLNEKLFF. In nucleotides, the CDR3 is TGTGCCAGCAGCCCTCAATCGGGCCTAAATGAAAAACTGTTTTTT. This sequence joins TRBV12-3 or TRBV12-4 and TRBJ1-4; no clear D gene. Trimming removed 6 bases from V and 5 bases from J, with 16 bases in between. The CDR3 loop spans 15 amino acids.

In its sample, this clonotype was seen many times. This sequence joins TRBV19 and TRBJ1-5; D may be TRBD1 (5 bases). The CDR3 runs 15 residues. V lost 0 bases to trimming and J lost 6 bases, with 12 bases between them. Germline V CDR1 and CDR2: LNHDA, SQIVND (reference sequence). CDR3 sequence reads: CASSIDGGWGQPQHF. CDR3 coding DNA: TGTGCCAGTAGTATAGACGGGGGTTGGGGTCAGCCCCAGCATTTT.

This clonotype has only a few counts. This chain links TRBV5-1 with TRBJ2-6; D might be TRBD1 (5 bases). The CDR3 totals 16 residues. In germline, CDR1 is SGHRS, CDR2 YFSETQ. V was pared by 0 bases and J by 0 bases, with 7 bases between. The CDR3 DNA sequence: TGCGCCAGCAGCTTGGGGACAAACTCTGGGGCCAACGTCCTGACTTTC. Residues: CASSLGTNSGANVLTF.

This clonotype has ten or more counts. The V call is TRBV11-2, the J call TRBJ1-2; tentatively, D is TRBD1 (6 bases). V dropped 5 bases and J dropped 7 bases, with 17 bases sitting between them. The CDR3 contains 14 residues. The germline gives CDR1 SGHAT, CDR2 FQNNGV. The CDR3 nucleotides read TGTGCCAGCAGCCGTGGACAGTTAGGCTCTGGCTACACCTTC. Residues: CASSRGQLGSGYTF.

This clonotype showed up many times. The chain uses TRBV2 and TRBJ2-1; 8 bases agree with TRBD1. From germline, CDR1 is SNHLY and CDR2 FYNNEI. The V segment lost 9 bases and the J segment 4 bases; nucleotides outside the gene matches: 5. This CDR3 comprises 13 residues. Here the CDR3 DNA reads TGTGCCAGAGGACAGGGAGATTACAATGAGCAGTTCTTC. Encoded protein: CARGQGDYNEQFF.

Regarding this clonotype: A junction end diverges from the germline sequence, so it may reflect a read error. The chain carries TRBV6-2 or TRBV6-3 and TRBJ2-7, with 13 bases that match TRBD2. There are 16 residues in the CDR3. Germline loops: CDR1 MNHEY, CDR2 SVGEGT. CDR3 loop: CASSYQGLAGAYELYF. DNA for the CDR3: TGTGCCAGCAGTTACCAAGGACTAGCGGGAGCCTACGAGCTGTACTTC.

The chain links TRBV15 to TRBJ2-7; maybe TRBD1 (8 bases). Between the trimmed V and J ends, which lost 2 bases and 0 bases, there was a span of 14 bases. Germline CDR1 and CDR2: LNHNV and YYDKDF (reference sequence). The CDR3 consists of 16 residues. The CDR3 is CATSRTGGGSSYEQYF. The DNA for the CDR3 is TGTGCCACCAGCAGAACAGGGGGAGGGTCCTCCTACGAGCAGTACTTC.

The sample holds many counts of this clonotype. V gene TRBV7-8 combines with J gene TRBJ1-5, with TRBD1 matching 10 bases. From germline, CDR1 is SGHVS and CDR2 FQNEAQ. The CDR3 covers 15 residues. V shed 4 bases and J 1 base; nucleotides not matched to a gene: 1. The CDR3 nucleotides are TGTGCCAGCAGCTGGGGACAGGGGAGCAATCAGCCCCAGCATTTT. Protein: CASSWGQGSNQPQHF.

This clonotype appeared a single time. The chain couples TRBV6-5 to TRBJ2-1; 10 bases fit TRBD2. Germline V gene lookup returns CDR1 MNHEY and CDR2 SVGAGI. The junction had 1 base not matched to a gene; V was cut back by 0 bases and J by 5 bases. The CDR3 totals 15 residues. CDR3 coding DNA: TGTGCCAGCAGTTACTCGAGCGGGGGGGACAATGAGCAGTTCTTC. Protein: CASSYSSGGDNEQFF.

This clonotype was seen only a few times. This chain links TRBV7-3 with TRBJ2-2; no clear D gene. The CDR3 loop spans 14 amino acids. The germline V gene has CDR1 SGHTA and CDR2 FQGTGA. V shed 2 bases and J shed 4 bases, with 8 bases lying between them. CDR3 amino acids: CASSLALATGELFF. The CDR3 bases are TGTGCCAGCAGCTTAGCTTTGGCCACCGGGGAGCTGTTTTTT.

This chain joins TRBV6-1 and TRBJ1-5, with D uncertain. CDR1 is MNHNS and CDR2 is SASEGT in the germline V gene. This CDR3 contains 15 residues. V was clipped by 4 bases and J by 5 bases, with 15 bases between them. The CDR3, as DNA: TGTGCCAGCAGTGGTGGACGGGAGGCGGATCAGCCCCAGCATTTT. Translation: CASSGGREADQPQHF.

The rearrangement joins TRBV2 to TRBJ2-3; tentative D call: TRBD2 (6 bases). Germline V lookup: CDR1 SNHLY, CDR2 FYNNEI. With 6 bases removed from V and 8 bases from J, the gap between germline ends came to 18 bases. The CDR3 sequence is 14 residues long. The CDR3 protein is CASSERLGGSTQYF. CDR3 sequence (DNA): TGTGCCAGCAGCGAGCGCCTTGGGGGGAGTACGCAGTATTTT.

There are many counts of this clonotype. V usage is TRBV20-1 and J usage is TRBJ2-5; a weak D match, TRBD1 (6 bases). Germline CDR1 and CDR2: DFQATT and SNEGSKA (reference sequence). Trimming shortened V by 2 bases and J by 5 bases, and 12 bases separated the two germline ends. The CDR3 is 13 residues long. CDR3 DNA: TGCAGTGCTAGAAGTACTAGGGGGGAGACCCAGTACTTC. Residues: CSARSTRGETQYF.

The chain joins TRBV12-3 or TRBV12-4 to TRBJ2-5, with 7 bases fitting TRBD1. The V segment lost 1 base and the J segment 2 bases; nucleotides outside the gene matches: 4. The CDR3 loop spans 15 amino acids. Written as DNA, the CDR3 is TGTGCCAGCAGTTTAGTTGGACAGGCACAAGAGACCCAGTACTTC. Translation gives CASSLVGQAQETQYF.

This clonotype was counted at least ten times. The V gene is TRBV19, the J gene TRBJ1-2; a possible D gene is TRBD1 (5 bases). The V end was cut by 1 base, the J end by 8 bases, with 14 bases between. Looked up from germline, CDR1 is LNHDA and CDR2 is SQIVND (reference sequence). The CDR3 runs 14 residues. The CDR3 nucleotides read TGTGCCAGTAGTATAGGCGCACAGGAGAGCGGCTACACCTTC. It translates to CASSIGAQESGYTF.

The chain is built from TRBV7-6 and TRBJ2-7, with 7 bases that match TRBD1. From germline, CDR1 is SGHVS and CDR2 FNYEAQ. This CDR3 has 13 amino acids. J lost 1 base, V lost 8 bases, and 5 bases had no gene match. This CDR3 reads CASSPGQSYEQYF. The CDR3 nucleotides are TGTGCCAGCTCACCGGGACAGTCCTACGAGCAGTACTTC.

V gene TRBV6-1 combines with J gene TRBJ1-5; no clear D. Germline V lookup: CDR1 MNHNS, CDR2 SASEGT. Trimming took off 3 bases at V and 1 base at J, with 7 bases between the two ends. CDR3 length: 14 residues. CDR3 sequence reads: CASSDNWSNQPQHF. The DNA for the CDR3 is TGTGCCAGCAGTGATAACTGGAGCAATCAGCCCCAGCATTTT.

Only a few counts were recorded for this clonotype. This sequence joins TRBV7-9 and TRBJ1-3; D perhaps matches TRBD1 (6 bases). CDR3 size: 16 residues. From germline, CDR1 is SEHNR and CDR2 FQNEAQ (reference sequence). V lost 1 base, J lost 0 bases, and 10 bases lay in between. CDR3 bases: TGTGCCAGCAGCTTAGGGACAGCCACCTCTGGAAACACCATATATTTT. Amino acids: CASSLGTATSGNTIYF.

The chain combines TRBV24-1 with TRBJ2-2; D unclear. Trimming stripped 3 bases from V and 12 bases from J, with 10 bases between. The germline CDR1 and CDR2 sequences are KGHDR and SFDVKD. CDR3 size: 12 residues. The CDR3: CATSDTSRKLFF. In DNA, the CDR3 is TGTGCCACCAGTGATACAAGTAGGAAGCTGTTTTTT.

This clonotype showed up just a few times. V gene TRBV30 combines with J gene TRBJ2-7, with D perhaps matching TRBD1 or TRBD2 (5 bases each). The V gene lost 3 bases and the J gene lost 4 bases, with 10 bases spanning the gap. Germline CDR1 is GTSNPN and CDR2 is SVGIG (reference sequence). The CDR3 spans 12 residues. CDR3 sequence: CAWRGWGYEQYF. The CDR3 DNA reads TGTGCCTGGAGAGGATGGGGGTACGAGCAGTACTTC.

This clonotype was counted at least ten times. The CDR3 spells CATSRDNMGTWETQYF. Written as DNA, the CDR3 is TGTGCCACCAGCAGAGATAACATGGGCACTTGGGAGACCCAGTACTTC. V is TRBV15 and J is TRBJ2-5; no definite D call. The V gene's germline CDR1 is LNHNV and CDR2 YYDKDF (reference sequence). V lost 0 bases and J lost 5, with 16 bases in between. The CDR3 sequence is 16 residues long. Variable domain in full (rest from reference TRBV15 and TRBJ2-5): DAMVIQNPRYQVTQFGKPVTLSCSQTLNHNVMYWYQQKSSQAPKLLFHYYDKDFNNEADTPDNFQSRRPNTSFCFLDIRSPGLGDTAMYLCATSRDNMGTWETQYFGPGTRLLVL.